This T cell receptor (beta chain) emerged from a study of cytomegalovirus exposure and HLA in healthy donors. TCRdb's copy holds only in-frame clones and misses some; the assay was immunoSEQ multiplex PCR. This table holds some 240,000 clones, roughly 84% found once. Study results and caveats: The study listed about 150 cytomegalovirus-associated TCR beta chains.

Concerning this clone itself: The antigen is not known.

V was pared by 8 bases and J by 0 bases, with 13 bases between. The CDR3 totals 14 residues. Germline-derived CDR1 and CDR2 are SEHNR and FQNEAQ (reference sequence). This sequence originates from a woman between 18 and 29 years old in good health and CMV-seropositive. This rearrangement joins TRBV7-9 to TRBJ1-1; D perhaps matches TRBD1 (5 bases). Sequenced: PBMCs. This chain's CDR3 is CASGPGLLNTEAFF. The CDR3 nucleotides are TGTGCCAGCGGACCGGGACTTCTGAACACTGAAGCTTTCTTT. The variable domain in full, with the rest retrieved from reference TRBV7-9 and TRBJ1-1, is DTGVSQNPRHKITKRGQNVTFRCDPISEHNRLYWYRQTLGQGPEFLTYFQNEAQLEKSRLLSDRFSAERPKGSFSTLEIQRTEQGDSAMYLCASGPGLLNTEAFFGQGTRLTVV.